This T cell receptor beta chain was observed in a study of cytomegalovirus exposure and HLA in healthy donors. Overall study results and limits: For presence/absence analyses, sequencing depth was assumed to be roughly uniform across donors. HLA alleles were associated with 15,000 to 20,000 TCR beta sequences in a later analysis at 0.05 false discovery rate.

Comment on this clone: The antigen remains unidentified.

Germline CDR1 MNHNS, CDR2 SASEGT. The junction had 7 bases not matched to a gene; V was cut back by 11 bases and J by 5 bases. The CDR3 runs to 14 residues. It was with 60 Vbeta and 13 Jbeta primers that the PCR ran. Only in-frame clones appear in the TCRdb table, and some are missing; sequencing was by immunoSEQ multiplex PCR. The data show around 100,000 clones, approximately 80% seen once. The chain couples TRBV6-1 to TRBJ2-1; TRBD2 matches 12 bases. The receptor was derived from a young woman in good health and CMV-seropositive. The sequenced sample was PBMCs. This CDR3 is CADGRLAGDNEQFF. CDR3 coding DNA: TGTGCCGATGGCCGACTAGCGGGAGACAATGAGCAGTTCTTC.